What follows are 10 T cell receptor beta chains derived from one specimen sequenced in a study of T cells in Graves' hyperthyroidism and ophthalmopathy. Amplification yielded TCR beta CDR3 regions, with RNA transcripts as the source. Researchers ran a first-round RT-PCR on the TCR CDR3 using the HTBI primer set. Each CDR3 protein is one row after TCRdb ran MiXCR on the multiplex PCR reads. The sample yields about 420,000 distinct CDR3 sequences, more than 15% seen once. The source material was blood. These receptors all stem from a woman aged 18 to 35 with Graves' hyperthyroidism.

This chain links TRBV5-8 with TRBJ2-3; D remains unclear. The CDR3 runs to 13 residues. The germline V gene encodes CDR1 SGHTS and CDR2 YDEGEE. The germline V and J ends were trimmed by 6 bases and 5 bases, with 13 bases remaining between them. CDR3 sequence (DNA): TGTGCCAGCACCTCGACCGGGCGAGATACGCAGTATTTT. It is translated as CASTSTGRDTQYF.

This chain links TRBV5-1 with TRBJ2-2; D call uncertain. This CDR3 comprises 16 residues. Germline lookup yields CDR1 SGHRS and CDR2 YFSETQ. V shed 0 bases and J shed 2 bases, with 11 bases lying between them. For the CDR3, the DNA is TGCGCCAGCAGCTTGGTTGTCGGCAGAAACACCGGGGAGCTGTTTTTT. It codes for CASSLVVGRNTGELFF.

There are many counts of this clonotype. This chain links TRBV10-3 with TRBJ1-2; 7 nucleotides match TRBD1. The CDR3 covers 15 residues. The V and J ends lost 2 bases and 6 bases, in that order; junction bases with no gene match: 9. Looked up from germline, CDR1 is ENHRY and CDR2 is SYGVKD. The CDR3 DNA is TGTGCCATCAGTGAGGGTAACGACAGGGCTGATGGCTACACCTTC. This translates into CAISEGNDRADGYTF.

The table lists this clonotype with many counts. V and J are TRBV5-8 and TRBJ1-2; D might be TRBD1 (5 bases). V dropped 7 bases and J dropped 8 bases, with 15 bases sitting between them. There are 12 residues in the CDR3. Germline V gene lookup returns CDR1 SGHTS and CDR2 YDEGEE. The CDR3 DNA reads TGTGCCAGCGCCCCCCGGGGCTGGGGCTACACCTTC. This sequence encodes CASAPRGWGYTF.

This clonotype was picked up many times. The chain has TRBV5-1 and TRBJ1-1; D might be TRBD1 (5 bases). The CDR3 sequence is 13 residues long. Trimming shortened V by 4 bases and J by 5 bases, and 12 bases separated the two germline ends. The germline gives CDR1 SGHRS, CDR2 YFSETQ. The CDR3 bases are TGCGCCAGCAGCACCTCCGGGGGGACTGAAGCTTTCTTT. It yields the protein CASSTSGGTEAFF.

There are many counts of this clonotype. This chain joins TRBV30 and TRBJ2-2, with TRBD2 identical over 8 bases. V was pared by 4 bases and J by 6 bases, with 4 bases of the junction left unmatched. Germline loops: CDR1 GTSNPN, CDR2 SVGIG (reference sequence). The CDR3 has 13 residues. The CDR3 reads CAWTGTSPGELFF. DNA for the CDR3: TGTGCCTGGACCGGGACTAGTCCCGGGGAGCTGTTTTTT.

This clonotype was observed many times. The gene calls are TRBV6-1 and TRBJ2-5; 11 positions match TRBD2. Germline CDR1 is MNHNS and CDR2 is SASEGT. This CDR3 spans 16 amino acids. J was trimmed by 3 bases and V by 5 bases; bases with no gene match: 8. The CDR3 loop reads CASSQYSGRGEETQYF. The CDR3 DNA reads TGTGCCAGCAGTCAATATAGCGGGAGGGGTGAAGAGACCCAGTACTTC.

This clonotype was counted only a few times. The chain joins TRBV7-3 to TRBJ2-1, with 11 bases that match TRBD2. Germline-derived CDR1 and CDR2 are SGHTA and FQGTGA. Trimming at V came to 5 bases and at J to 7 bases, leaving 13 bases not matched to a gene. The CDR3 is made up of 17 amino acids. DNA of the CDR3: TGTGCCAGCAGCCCTTTCTCCGGGACTAGCGGTCTTAATGAGCAGTTCTTC. Its translation: CASSPFSGTSGLNEQFF.

This clonotype occurred many times. The chain carries TRBV6-1 and TRBJ1-5; D unresolved. This CDR3 region has 13 residues. V lost 7 bases and J 7 bases, leaving 14 bases between the germline ends. Germline V CDR1 and CDR2: MNHNS, SASEGT. CDR3 residues: CASTTSIGQPQHF. CDR3 in DNA: TGTGCCAGCACTACTTCAATCGGGCAGCCCCAGCATTTT.

In its sample, this clonotype was seen many times. V usage is TRBV20-1 and J usage is TRBJ1-6; perhaps TRBD1 as D (5 bases). From germline, CDR1 is DFQATT and CDR2 SNEGSKA (reference sequence). With 2 bases removed from V and 5 bases from J, the gap between germline ends came to 13 bases. The CDR3 has 15 amino acids. The chain's CDR3 is CSARSGVTHNSPLHF. The CDR3 coding sequence is TGCAGTGCTAGATCGGGGGTGACTCATAATTCACCCCTCCACTTT.